One sample yielded the 5 T cell receptor beta chains listed below, sequenced in a study of monozygotic twins with inflammatory bowel disease. With the 5' RACE reads reprocessed, TCRdb shows one record per CDR3 protein and no DNA. The table lists approximately 390,000 distinct CDR3 sequences. The sample comprised blood. The receptors originated from a human donor with ulcerative colitis or Crohn's disease, or a healthy co-twin of an affected twin (not recorded which).

The CDR3 sequence: CASSPLQGASTEAFF. This chain links TRBV18 with TRBJ1-1; the TRBD1 assignment by TCRdb is unverifiable without DNA. Per germline, CDR1 KGHSH and CDR2 LQKENI. The CDR3 contains 15 residues.

The genes are TRBV5-1 and TRBJ2-5; lacking DNA, the TRBD2 call made by TCRdb goes unchecked. The germline V gene has CDR1 SGHRS and CDR2 YFSETQ. CDR3 size: 16 residues. The chain's CDR3 is CASSLLTGTIQETQYF.

The V call is TRBV20-1, the J call TRBJ1-2. The CDR3 consists of 14 residues. Germline CDR1 and CDR2: DFQATT and SNEGSKA (reference sequence). CDR3 sequence reads: CSARAGGLNYGYTF.

The chain uses TRBV7-2 and TRBJ1-1; the D call from TCRdb, TRBD1, cannot be confirmed without DNA. This CDR3 is 19 amino acids long. CDR1 and CDR2 from the germline V gene are SGHTA and FQGNSA. CDR3 protein: CASSLIPPRPGGVNTEAFF.

This chain joins TRBV5-6 and TRBJ2-5; the D call of TRBD2 rests on TCRdb alone, since no DNA is present to check it. The V gene's germline CDR1 is SGHDT and CDR2 YYEEEE. The CDR3 totals 13 residues. Here the CDR3 reads CASRLAHQETQYF.